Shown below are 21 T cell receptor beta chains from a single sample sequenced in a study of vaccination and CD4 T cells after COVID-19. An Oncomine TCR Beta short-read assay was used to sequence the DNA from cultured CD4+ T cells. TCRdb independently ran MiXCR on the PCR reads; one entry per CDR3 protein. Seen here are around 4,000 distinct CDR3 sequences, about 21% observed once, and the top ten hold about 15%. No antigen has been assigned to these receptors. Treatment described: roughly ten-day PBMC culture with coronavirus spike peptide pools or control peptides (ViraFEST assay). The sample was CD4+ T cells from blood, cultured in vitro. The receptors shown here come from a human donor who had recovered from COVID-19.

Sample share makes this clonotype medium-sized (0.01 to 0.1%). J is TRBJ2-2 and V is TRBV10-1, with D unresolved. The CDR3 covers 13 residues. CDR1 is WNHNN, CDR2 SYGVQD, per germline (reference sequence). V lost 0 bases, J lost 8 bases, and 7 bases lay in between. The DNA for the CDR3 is TGCGCCAGCAGTGAGTCTGGACGGGGGGAGCTGTTTTTT. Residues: CASSESGRGELFF.

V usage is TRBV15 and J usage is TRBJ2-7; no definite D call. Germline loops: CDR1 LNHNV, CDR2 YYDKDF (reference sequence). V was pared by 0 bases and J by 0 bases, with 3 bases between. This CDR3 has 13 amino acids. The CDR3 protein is CATSREVSYEQYF. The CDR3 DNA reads TGTGCCACCAGCAGAGAGGTCTCCTACGAGCAGTACTTC.

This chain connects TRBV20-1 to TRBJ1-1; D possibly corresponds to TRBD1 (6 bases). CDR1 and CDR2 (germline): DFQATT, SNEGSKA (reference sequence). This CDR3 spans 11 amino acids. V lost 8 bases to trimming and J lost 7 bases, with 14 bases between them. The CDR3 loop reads CSSSQGIEAFF. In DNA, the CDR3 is TGCAGTTCGAGCCAGGGGATTGAAGCTTTCTTT.

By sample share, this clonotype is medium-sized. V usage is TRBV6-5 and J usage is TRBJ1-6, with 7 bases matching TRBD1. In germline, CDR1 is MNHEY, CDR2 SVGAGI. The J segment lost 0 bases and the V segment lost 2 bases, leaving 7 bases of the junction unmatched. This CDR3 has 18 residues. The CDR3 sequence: CASSYGGQESSYNSPLHF. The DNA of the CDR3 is TGTGCCAGCAGTTACGGAGGACAGGAGAGCTCCTATAATTCACCCCTCCACTTT.

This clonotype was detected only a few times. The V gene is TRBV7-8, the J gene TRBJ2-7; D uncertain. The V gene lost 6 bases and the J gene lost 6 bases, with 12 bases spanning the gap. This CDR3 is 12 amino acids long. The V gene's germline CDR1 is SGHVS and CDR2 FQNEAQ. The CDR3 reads CASSTSVGEQYF. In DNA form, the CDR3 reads TGTGCCAGCAGTACCTCGGTTGGCGAGCAGTACTTC.

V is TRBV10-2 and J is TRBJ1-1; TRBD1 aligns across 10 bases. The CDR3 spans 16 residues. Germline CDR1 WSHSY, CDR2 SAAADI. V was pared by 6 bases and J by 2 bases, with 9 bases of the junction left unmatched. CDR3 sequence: CASRPGTGATNTEAFF. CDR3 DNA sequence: TGCGCCAGCAGACCCGGGACAGGGGCAACTAACACTGAAGCTTTCTTT.

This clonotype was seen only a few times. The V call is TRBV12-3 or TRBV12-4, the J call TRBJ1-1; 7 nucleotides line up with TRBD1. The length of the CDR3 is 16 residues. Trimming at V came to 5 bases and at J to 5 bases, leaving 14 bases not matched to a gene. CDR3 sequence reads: CASSPRVLTGRTEAFF. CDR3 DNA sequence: TGTGCCAGCAGTCCCCGGGTACTGACAGGGAGAACTGAAGCTTTCTTT.

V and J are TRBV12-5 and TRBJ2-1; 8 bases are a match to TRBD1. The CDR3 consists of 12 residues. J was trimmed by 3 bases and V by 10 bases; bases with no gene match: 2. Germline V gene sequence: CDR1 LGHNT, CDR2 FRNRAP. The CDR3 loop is CATGTGYNEQFF. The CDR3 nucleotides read TGTGCTACCGGGACAGGCTACAATGAGCAGTTCTTC.

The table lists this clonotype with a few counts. In DNA, the CDR3 is TGTGCCACCAGCAGAGATTCGGGACAGCAAGAGACCCAGTACTTC. Translating gives CATSRDSGQQETQYF. This chain joins TRBV15 and TRBJ2-5; TRBD1 agrees at 7 bases. With V trimmed by 0 bases and J by 2 bases, 3 bases remained unmatched. Germline V gives CDR1 LNHNV, CDR2 YYDKDF (reference sequence). The CDR3 contains 15 residues. Full variable domain (missing parts from reference TRBV15 and TRBJ2-5): DAMVIQNPRYQVTQFGKPVTLSCSQTLNHNVMYWYQQKSSQAPKLLFHYYDKDFNNEADTPDNFQSRRPNTSFCFLDIRSPGLGDTAMYLCATSRDSGQQETQYFGPGTRLLVL.

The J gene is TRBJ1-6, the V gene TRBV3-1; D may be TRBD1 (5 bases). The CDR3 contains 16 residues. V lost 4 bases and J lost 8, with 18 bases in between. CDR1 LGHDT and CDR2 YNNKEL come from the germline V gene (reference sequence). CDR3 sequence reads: CASSPGRGGTDSPLHF. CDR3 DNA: TGTGCCAGCAGCCCCGGACGTGGGGGGACTGATTCACCCCTCCACTTT.

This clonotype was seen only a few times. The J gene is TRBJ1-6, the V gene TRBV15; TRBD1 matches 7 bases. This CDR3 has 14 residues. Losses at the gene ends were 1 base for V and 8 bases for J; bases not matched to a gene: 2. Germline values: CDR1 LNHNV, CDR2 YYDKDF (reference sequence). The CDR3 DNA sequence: TGTGCCACCAGCAGAGGAGGGGGCTATTCACCCCTCCACTTT. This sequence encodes CATSRGGGYSPLHF.

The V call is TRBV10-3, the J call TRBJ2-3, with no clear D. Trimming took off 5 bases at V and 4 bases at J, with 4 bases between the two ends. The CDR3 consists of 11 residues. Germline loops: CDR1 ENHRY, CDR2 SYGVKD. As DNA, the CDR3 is TGTGCCATCAGTATAGCAGATACGCAGTATTTT. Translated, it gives CAISIADTQYF.

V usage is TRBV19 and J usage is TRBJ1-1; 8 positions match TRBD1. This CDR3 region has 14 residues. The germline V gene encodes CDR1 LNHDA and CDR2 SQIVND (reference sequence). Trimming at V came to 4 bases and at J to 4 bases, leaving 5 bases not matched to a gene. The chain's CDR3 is CASSTQGASTEAFF. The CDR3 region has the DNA TGTGCCAGTAGTACCCAGGGGGCGAGCACTGAAGCTTTCTTT.

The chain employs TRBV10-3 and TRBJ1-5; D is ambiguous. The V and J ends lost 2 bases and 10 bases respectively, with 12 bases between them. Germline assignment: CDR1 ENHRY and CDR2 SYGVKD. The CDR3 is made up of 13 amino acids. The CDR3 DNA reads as TGTGCCATCAGTGAGGGCCCAGGAGCCCCCCAGCATTTT. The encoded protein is CAISEGPGAPQHF.

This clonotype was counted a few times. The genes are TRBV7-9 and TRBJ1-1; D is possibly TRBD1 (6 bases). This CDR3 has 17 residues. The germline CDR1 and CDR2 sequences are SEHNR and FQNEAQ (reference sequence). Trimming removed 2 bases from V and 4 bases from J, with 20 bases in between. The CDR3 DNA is TGTGCCAGCAGCTTAAGGGGATTTGGGGGGCGCGTCACTGAAGCTTTCTTT. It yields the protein CASSLRGFGGRVTEAFF.

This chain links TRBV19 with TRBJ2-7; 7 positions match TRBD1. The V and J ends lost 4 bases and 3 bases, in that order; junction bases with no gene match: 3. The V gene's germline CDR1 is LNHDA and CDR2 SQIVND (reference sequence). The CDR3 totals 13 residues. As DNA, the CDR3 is TGTGCCAGTAGTAGGAACAGGGGCTACGAGCAGTACTTC. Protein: CASSRNRGYEQYF. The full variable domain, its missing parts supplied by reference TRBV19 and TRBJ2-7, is DGGITQSPKYLFRKEGQNVTLSCEQNLNHDAMYWYRQDPGQGLRLIYYSQIVNDFQKGDIAEGYSVSREKKESFPLTVTSAQKNPTAFYLCASSRNRGYEQYFGPGTRLTVT.

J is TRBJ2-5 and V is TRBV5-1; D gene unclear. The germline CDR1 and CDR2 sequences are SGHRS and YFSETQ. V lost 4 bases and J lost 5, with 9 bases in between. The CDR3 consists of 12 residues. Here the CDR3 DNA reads TGCGCCAGCAGCGAAGCGATGGAGACCCAGTACTTC. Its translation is CASSEAMETQYF.

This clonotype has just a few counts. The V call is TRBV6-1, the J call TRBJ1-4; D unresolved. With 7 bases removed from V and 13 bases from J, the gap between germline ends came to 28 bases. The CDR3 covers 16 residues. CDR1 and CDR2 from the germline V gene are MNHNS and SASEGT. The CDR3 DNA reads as TGTGCCAGCACCGTTCTCGCGCACGGCCCTAAGAAACGACTGTTTTTT. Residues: CASTVLAHGPKKRLFF.

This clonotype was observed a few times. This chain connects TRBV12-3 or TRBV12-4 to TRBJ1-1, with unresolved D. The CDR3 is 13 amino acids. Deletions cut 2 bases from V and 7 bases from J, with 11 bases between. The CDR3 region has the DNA TGTGCCAGCAGTTTAACTTTAGGCGGTGAAGCTTTCTTT. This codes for CASSLTLGGEAFF.

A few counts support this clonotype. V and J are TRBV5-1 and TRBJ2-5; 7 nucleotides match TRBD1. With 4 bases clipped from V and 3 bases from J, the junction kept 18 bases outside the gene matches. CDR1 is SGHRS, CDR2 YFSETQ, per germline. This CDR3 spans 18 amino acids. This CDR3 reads CASSLINPTGSEKETQYF. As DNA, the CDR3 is TGCGCCAGCAGCCTGATTAACCCGACAGGGTCGGAAAAAGAGACCCAGTACTTC.

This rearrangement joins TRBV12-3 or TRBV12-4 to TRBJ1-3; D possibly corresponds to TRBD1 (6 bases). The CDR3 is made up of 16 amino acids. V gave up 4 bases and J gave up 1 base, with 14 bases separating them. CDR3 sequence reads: CASSSTTGRSGNTIYF. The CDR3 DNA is TGTGCCAGCAGTTCTACGACAGGTAGATCTGGAAACACCATATATTTT.